This T cell receptor beta chain was retrieved from a study of T cell responses to AZD1222 COVID-19 vaccine. Repertoires were generated with immunoSEQ multiplex PCR, while TCRdb's copy carries only in-frame clones and drops some. The sample has tens of thousands of clones, 70% to 90% seen once. Germline-derived CDR1 and CDR2 are SGHNT and YENEEA. The CDR3 consists of 13 residues. Trimming removed 1 base from V and 3 bases from J, with 7 bases in between. Study results and limitations: No day 14 peak samples; only post-peak repertoires were characterized.

In the case of this clone: Its antigen is undetermined.

Source: peripheral blood, taken 28 days after the second AZD1222 dose. The origin of this receptor is an adult who received the AZD1222 COVID-19 vaccine. V usage is TRBV11-3 and J usage is TRBJ2-7; no clear D gene. The CDR3 coding sequence is TGTGCCAGCAGCTTAGTCGCGGACTACGAGCAGTACTTC. This translates into CASSLVADYEQYF.